Listed below are T cell receptor beta chains from one sample, sequenced in a study of cytomegalovirus exposure and HLA in healthy donors. The table came from immunoSEQ multiplex PCR; TCRdb's copy has only in-frame clones and leaves some out. The table includes 65,000 to 85,000 clones, roughly 90% detected once. Sequencing was carried out using PBMCs. The receptors come from a woman aged 30 to 39 in good health and CMV-seronegative. CDR3s include the opening cysteine and the closing phenylalanine or tryptophan. A D gene is named only where the DNA matches it firmly. Size tells how often a clone was seen (once, few, many) or the class of an expanded clone, and some rows leave it out.

J	size	D	V	CDR3
TRBJ1-1	NA	TRBD1	TRBV19	CASSTPNRKMQGAYTEAFF
TRBJ2-1	NA	TRBD2	TRBV6-5	CASSYSLAGDFEQFF
TRBJ1-6	NA	NA	TRBV19	CPPRGMPYNSPLHF
TRBJ1-4	NA	TRBD1	TRBV5-1	CASRGQGREKLFF
TRBJ2-5	NA	TRBD2	TRBV5-1	CASSLAGTSGRAGETQYF
TRBJ1-5	NA	TRBD1	TRBV7-2	CASSRTGNQPQHF
TRBJ2-1	NA	TRBD1	TRBV28	CASSFGTGTGKNNEQFF
TRBJ2-1	NA	NA	TRBV7-7	CASSLGPRSYNEQFF
TRBJ2-5	NA	TRBD1	TRBV14	CASSYRTGGGETQYF
TRBJ1-3	NA	TRBD1	TRBV2	CASSEIRQGVAGNTIYF
TRBJ1-1	NA	NA	TRBV12-5	CASGLVLQQGGTEAFF
TRBJ2-3	NA	NA	TRBV11-3	CASSPGNFGGSTDTQYF
NA	NA	TRBD1	TRBV7-2	CASSTYRGQAYEQYF
TRBJ2-5	NA	NA	TRBV9	CASSVSGTAGETQYF
TRBJ2-2	once	NA	TRBV11-3	CASSYPRGPGTGELFF
TRBJ2-2	NA	NA	TRBV4-2	CASSPRGGTNTGELFF
TRBJ2-7	NA	TRBD2	TRBV28	CASTLREGPYEQYF
TRBJ1-1	NA	NA	TRBV7-2	CASSTTRDTEAFF
TRBJ1-1	NA	TRBD1	TRBV11-2	CASSLGQGASTIEAFF
TRBJ2-7	NA	NA	TRBV18	CASSPRVGTRSYEQYF
TRBJ2-7	NA	TRBD1	TRBV2	CASNRDRVRSYEQYF
TRBJ2-5	once	NA	TRBV4-3	CASGPWQVDQETQYF
TRBJ1-3	once	NA	TRBV5-1	CASSLGPGPFSGNTIYF
TRBJ1-1	few	NA	TRBV6-5	CASSYSPGYRGTEAFF